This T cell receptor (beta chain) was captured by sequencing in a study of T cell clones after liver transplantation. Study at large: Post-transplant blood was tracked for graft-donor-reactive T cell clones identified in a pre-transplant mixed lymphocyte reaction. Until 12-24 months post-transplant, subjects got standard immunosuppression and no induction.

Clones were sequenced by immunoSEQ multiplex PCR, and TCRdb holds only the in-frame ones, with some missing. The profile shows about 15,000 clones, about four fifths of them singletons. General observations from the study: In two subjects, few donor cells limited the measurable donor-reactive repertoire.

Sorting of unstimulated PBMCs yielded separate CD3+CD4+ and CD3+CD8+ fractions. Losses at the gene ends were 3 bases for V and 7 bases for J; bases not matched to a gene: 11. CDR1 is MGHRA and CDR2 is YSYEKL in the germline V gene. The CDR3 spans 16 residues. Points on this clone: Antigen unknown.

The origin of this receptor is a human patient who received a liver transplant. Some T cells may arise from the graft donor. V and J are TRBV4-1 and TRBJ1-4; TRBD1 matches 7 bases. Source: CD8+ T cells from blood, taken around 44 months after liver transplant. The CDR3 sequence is CASSHRTSDRAEKLFF. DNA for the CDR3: TGCGCCAGCAGCCATCGGACTTCCGACAGGGCTGAAAAACTGTTTTTT.